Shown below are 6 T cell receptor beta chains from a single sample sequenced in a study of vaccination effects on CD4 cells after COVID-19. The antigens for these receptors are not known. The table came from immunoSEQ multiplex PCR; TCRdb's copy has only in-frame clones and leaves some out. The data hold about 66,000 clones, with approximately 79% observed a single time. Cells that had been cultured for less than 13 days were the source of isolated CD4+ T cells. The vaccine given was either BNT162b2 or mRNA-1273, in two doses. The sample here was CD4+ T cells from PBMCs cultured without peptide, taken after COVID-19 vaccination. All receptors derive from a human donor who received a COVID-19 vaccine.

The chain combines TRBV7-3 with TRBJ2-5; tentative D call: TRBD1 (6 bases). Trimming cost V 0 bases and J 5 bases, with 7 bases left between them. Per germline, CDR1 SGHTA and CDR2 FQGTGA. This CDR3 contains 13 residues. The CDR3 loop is CASSLTRGETQYF. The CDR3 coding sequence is TGTGCCAGCAGCTTAACCAGGGGTGAGACCCAGTACTTC.

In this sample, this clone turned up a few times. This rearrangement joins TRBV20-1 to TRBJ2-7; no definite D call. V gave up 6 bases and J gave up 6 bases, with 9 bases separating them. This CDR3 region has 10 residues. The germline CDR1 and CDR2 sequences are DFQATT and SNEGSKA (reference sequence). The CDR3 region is CSAPHPEQYV. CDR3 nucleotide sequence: TGCAGTGCCCCTCACCCCGAGCAGTACGTC.

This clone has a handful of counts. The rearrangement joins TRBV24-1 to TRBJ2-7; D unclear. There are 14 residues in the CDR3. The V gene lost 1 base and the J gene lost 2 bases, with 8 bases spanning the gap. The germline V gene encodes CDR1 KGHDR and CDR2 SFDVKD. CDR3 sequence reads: CATSDFGTTYEQYV. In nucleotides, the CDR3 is TGTGCCACCAGTGATTTCGGCACTACCTACGAGCAGTACGTC.

The CDR3 reads CASSPQGTGEQYV. DNA for the CDR3: TGTGCCAGCTCACCACAAGGGACGGGGGAGCAGTACGTC. The chain carries TRBV18 and TRBJ2-7, with D possibly called TRBD1 or TRBD2 (5 bases each). Trimming removed 1 base at V and 7 bases at J, with 11 bases between. This CDR3 has 13 residues. Germline V gene data show CDR1 as KGHSH and CDR2 as LQKENI.

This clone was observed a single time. CDR3 amino acids: CASSVGGLAASNQPQHF. The CDR3 region has the DNA TGTGCCAGCAGCGTAGGGGGTTTGGCAGCGAGCAATCAGCCCCAGCATTTT. This chain links TRBV9 with TRBJ1-5; D gene ambiguous. With 0 bases removed from V and 1 base from J, the gap between germline ends came to 14 bases. The germline V gene encodes CDR1 SGDLS and CDR2 YYNGEE. The CDR3 has 17 residues.

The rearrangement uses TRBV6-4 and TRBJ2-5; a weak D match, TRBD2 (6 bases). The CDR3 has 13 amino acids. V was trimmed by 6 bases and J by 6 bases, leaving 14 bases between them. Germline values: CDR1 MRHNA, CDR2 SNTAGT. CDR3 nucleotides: TGTGCCAGCAGCGGGGACTTTGGGCAGACCCAGTACTTC. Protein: CASSGDFGQTQYF.